The TCR beta chain under discussion was sequenced for a study of cytomegalovirus exposure and HLA in healthy donors. General observations from the study: Researchers reportedly found TCR beta sequences accurately predicted most subjects' HLA-A and HLA-B alleles. TCR beta V segments were, for the most part, productive about 87% or about 30% of the time in an earlier analysis.

The study ran its PCR with 60 Vbeta and 13 Jbeta primers. TCRdb's table, derived via immunoSEQ multiplex PCR, lists solely in-frame clones and lacks some. The table records under 200,000 clones, more than 65% of them present only once. The CDR3 has 14 residues. The V end was cut by 0 bases, the J end by 4 bases, with 10 bases between. Looked up from germline, CDR1 is MNHEY and CDR2 is SVGAGI. Remarks on this clone: Antigen unknown.

The chain recombines TRBV6-5 with TRBJ2-7; D uncertain. The origin of this receptor is a woman in her twenties or thirties in good health and CMV-seronegative. The sample consisted of PBMCs. The CDR3 nucleotides read TGTGCCAGCAGTTACTCTAAATGGCAGTACGAGCAGTACTTC. Encoded protein: CASSYSKWQYEQYF.